The entry below gives a single TCR beta chain sequence along with its context. Germline V gives CDR1 SGHAT, CDR2 FQDESV (reference sequence). Trimming pared 5 bases from V and 5 bases from J, leaving 9 bases between. This CDR3 spans 12 amino acids. Only in-frame clones appear in the TCRdb table, and some are missing; sequencing was by immunoSEQ multiplex PCR. The data contain more than 70,000 clones, roughly 92% of them singletons. This specimen comes from a study of control samples from healthy donors and cancer patients. This clonotype was sampled from a woman aged 25-40 years in good health. The chain has TRBV11-1 and TRBJ2-5; D is possibly TRBD1 or TRBD2 (6 bases each). Source material: blood. The CDR3 bases are TGTGCCAGCAGCCAAGGGGGGGAGACCCAGTACTTC. This gives the protein CASSQGGETQYF.